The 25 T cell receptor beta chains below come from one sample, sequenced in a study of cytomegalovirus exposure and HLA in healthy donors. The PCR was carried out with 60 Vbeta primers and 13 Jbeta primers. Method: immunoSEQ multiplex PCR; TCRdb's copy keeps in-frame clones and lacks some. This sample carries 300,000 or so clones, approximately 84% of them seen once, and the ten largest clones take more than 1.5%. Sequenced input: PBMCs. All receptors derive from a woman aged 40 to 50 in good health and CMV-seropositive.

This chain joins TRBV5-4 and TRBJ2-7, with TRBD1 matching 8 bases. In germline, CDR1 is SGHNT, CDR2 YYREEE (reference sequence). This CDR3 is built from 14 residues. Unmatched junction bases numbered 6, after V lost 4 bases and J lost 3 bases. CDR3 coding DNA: TGTGCCAGCAGCCGGGACAGGTGGGGCTACGAGCAGTACTTC. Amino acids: CASSRDRWGYEQYF.

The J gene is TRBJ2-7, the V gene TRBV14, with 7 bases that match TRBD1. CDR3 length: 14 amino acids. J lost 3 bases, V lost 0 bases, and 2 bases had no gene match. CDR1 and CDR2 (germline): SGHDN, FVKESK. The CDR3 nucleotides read TGTGCCAGCAGCCAAGAGACAGGGAGCTACGAGCAGTACTTC. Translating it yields CASSQETGSYEQYF. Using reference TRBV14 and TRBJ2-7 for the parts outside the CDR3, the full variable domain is EAGVTQFPSHSVIEKGQTVTLRCDPISGHDNLYWYRRVMGKEIKFLLHFVKESKQDESGMPNNRFLAERTGGTYSTLKVQPAELEDSGVYFCASSQETGSYEQYFGPGTRLTVT.

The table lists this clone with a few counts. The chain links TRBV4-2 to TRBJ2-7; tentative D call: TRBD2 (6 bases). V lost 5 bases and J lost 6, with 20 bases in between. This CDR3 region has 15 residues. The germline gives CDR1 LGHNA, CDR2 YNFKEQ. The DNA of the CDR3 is TGTGCCAGCAGCACCCAGGAGGGCTCTGGGGGCGAGCAGTACTTC. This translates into CASSTQEGSGGEQYF.

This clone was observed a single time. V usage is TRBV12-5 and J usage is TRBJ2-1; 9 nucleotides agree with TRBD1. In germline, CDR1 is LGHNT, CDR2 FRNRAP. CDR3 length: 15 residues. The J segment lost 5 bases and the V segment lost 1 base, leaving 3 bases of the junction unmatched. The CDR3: CASGLGTGDHNEQFF. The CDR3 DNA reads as TGTGCTAGTGGTTTGGGGACAGGGGATCACAATGAGCAGTTCTTC.

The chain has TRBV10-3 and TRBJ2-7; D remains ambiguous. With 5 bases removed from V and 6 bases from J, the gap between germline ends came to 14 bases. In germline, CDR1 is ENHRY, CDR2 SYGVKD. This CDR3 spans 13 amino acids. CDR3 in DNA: TGTGCCATCAGTCGGTTTAGAAGTGGCGAGCAGTACTTC. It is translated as CAISRFRSGEQYF.

DNA for the CDR3: TGTGCCAGCAGTGACCTCGAGCTCTGGAGGGGCTACACCTTC. It encodes CASSDLELWRGYTF. This chain connects TRBV6-1 to TRBJ1-2, with D unresolved. V gave up 3 bases and J gave up 8 bases, with 16 bases separating them. This CDR3 has 14 residues. From germline, CDR1 is MNHNS and CDR2 SASEGT.

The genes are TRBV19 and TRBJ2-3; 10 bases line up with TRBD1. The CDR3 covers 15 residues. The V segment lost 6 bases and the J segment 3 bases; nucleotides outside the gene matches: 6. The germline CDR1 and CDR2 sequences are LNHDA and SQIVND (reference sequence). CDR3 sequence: CASSTDRGATDTQYF. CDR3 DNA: TGTGCCAGTAGCACGGACAGGGGGGCGACAGATACGCAGTATTTT.

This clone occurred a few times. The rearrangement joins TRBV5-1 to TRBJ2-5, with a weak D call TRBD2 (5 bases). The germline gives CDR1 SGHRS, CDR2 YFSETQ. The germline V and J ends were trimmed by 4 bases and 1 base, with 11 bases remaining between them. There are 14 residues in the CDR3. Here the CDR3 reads CASSTGGSQETQYF. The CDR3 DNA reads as TGCGCCAGCAGCACCGGAGGCAGCCAAGAGACCCAGTACTTC.

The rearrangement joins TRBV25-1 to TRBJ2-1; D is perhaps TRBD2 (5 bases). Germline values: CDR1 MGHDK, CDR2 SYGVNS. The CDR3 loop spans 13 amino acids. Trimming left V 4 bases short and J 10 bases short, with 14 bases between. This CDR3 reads CASSVSGRNEQFF. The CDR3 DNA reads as TGTGCCAGCAGTGTAAGTGGGAGAAACGAGCAGTTCTTC.

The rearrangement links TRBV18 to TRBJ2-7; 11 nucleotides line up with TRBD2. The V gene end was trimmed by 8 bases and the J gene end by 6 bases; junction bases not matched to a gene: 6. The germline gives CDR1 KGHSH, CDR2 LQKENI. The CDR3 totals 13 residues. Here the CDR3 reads CASATGTSGEQYF. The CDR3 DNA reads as TGTGCCAGCGCGACCGGGACTAGCGGCGAGCAGTACTTC.

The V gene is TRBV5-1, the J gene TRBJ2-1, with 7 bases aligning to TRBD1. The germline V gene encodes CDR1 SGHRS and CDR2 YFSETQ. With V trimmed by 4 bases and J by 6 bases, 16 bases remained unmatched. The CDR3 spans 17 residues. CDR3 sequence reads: CASSALSVTGRTNEQFF. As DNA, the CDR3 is TGCGCCAGCAGCGCGTTGTCGGTGACAGGGCGGACCAATGAGCAGTTCTTC.

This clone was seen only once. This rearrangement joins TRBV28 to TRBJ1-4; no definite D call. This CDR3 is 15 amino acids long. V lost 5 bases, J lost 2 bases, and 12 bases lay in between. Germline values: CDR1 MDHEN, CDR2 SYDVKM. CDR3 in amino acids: CASSRTFSTNEKLFF. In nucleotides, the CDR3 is TGTGCCAGCAGTAGAACTTTCTCGACTAATGAAAAACTGTTTTTT.

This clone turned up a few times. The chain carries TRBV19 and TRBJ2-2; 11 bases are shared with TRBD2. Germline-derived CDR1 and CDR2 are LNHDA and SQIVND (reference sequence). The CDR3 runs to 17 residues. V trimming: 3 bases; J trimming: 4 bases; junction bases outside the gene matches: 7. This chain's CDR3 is CASSMGSGRARTGELFF. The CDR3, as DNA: TGTGCCAGTAGTATGGGTAGCGGGAGGGCCCGCACCGGGGAGCTGTTTTTT.

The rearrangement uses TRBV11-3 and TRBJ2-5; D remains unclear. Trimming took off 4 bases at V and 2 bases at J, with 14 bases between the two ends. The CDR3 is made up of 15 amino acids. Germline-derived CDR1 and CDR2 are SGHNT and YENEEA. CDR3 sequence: CASSSATPPQETQYF. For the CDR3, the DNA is TGTGCCAGCAGCTCAGCGACTCCCCCTCAAGAGACCCAGTACTTC.

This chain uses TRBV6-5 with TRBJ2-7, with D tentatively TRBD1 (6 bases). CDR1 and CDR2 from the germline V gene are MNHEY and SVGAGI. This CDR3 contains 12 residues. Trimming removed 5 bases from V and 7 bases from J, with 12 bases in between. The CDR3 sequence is CASSGGHGEQYF. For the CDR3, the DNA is TGTGCCAGCAGTGGGGGACATGGGGAGCAGTACTTC.

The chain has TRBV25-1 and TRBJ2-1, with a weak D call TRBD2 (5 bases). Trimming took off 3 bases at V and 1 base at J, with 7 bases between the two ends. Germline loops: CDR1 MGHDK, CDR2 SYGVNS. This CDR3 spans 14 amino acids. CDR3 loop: CASSEGRSYNEQFF. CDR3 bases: TGTGCCAGCAGTGAGGGGAGATCCTACAATGAGCAGTTCTTC.

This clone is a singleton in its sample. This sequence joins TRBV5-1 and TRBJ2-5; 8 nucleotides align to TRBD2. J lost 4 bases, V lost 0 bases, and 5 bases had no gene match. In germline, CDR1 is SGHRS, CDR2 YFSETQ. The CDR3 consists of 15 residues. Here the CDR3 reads CASSLGSGNGETQYF. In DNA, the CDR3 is TGCGCCAGCAGCTTGGGTAGCGGGAATGGAGAGACCCAGTACTTC.

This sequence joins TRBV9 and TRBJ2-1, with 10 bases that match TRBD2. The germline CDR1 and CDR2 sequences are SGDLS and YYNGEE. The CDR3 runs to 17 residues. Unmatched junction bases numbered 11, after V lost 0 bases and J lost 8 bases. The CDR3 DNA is TGTGCCAGCAGCGTAGGGGGCCTAGCGGGAGTCCTCCATGAGCAGTTCTTC. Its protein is CASSVGGLAGVLHEQFF.

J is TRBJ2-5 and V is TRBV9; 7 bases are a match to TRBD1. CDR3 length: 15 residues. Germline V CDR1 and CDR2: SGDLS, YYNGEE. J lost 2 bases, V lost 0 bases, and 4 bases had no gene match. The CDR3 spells CASSVEDRWQETQYF. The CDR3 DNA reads TGTGCCAGCAGCGTAGAGGACAGGTGGCAAGAGACCCAGTACTTC.

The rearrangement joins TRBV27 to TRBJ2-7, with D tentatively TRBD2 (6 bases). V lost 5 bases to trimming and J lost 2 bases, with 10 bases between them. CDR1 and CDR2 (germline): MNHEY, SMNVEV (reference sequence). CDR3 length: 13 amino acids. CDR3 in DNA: TGTGCCAGCAGTGGCGGGGATACCTACGAGCAGTACTTC. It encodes CASSGGDTYEQYF.

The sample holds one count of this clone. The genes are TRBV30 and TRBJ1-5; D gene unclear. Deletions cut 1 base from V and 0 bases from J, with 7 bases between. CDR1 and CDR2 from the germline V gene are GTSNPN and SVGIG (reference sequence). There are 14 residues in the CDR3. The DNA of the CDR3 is TGTGCCTGGAGTGGTTACGGTAGCAATCAGCCCCAGCATTTT. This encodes CAWSGYGSNQPQHF. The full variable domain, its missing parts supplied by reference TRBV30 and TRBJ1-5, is SQTIHQWPATLVQPVGSPLSLECTVEGTSNPNLYWYRQAAGRGLQLLFYSVGIGQISSEVPQNLSASRPQDRQFILSSKKLLLSDSGFYLCAWSGYGSNQPQHFGDGTRLSIL.

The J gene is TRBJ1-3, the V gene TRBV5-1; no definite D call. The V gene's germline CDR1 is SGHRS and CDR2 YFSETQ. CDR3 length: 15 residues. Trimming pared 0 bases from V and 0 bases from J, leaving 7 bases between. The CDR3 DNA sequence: TGCGCCAGCAGCTTGGACGCCAGCTCTGGAAACACCATATATTTT. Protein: CASSLDASSGNTIYF.

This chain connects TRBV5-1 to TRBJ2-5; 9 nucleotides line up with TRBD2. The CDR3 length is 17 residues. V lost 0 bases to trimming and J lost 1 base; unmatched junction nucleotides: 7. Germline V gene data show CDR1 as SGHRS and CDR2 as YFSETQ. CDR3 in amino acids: CASSLGVGLALQETQYF. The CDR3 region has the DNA TGCGCCAGCAGCTTGGGCGTCGGACTAGCGCTCCAAGAGACCCAGTACTTC. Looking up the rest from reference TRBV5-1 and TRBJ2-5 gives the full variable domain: KAGVTQTPRYLIKTRGQQVTLSCSPISGHRSVSWYQQTPGQGLQFLFEYFSETQRNKGNFPGRFSGRQFSNSRSEMNVSTLELGDSALYLCASSLGVGLALQETQYFGPGTRLLVL.

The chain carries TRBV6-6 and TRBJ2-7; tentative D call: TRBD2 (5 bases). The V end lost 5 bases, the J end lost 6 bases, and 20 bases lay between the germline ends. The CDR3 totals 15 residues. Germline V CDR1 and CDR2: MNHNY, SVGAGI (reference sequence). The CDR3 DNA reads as TGTGCCAGCAGTGACTATAAGGGTGGGAGTATCGAGCAGTACTTC. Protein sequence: CASSDYKGGSIEQYF.

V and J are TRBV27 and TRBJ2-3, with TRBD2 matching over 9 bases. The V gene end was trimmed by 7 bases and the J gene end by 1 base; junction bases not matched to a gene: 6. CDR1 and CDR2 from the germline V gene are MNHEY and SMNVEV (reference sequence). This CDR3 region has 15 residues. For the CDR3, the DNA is TGTGCCAGCAACATACTAGCGGGCCGCACAGATACGCAGTATTTT. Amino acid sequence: CASNILAGRTDTQYF.